The following is a TCR beta chain sequence with its context. Its cognate antigen is unknown. The sample is drawn from a study of shared clonotypes between healthy human individuals. The method was immunoSEQ multiplex PCR; TCRdb's version includes in-frame clones alone and lacks a portion of them. The sample records some 2,500,000 clones, approximately 93% being singletons. The study's findings and limits: Generation of non-shared clonotypes was less probable than generation of clonotypes shared by all four donors.

This CDR3 contains 12 residues. Germline V CDR1 and CDR2: MNHEY, SVGAGI. V lost 7 bases, J lost 5 bases, and 9 bases lay in between. CD45RA-negative memory and CD45RA+ naive subsets were split from the CD4+ cells. The sequence was obtained from a man younger than 35 in good health. Some clones in this sample may be carry-over from other donors' samples. The chain joins TRBV6-5 to TRBJ2-4; possible D gene TRBD2, 5 bases. Sequences were obtained from naive CD4+ T cells from PBMCs. Subset of the sample: CD45RA+ positively selected. CDR3 in amino acids: CASKDWQNIQYF. The CDR3 coding sequence is TGTGCCAGCAAGGACTGGCAAAACATTCAGTACTTC.